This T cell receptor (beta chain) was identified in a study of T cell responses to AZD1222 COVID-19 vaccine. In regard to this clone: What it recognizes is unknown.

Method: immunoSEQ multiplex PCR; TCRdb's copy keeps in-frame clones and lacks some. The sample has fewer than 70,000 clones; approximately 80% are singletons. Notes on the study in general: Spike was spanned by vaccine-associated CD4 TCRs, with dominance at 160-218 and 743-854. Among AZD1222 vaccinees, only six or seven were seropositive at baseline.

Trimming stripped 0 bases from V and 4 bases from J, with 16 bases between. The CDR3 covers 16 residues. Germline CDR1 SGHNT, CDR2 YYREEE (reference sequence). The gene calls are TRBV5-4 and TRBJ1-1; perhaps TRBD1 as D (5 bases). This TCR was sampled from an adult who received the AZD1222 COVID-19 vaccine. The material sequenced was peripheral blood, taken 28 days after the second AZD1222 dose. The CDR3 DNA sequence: TGTGCCAGCAGCTTGGGGGGACCCGGCTTGGCCACTGAAGCTTTCTTT. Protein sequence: CASSLGGPGLATEAFF.